This TCR beta chain was sequenced during a study of cytomegalovirus exposure and HLA in healthy donors. Study-wide findings and caveats: Among TCR beta chains, those listed as cytomegalovirus-associated numbered some 160.

CDR3 length equals 15 residues. The germline CDR1 and CDR2 sequences are LGHNA and YNFKEQ. Losses at the gene ends were 4 bases for V and 2 bases for J; bases not matched to a gene: 4. Worth noting for this clone: Its antigen is not known.

60 Vbeta and 13 Jbeta primers were used in PCR. Sequencing was performed with immunoSEQ multiplex PCR; in TCRdb, only in-frame clones are kept and a portion is missing. The sample yields some 130,000 clones, around 77% seen once. This TCR was sampled from a man aged 30 to 39 in good health. The V gene is TRBV4-2, the J gene TRBJ2-3; 9 positions agree with TRBD2. The sequenced sample consisted of PBMCs. The CDR3 reads CASSPSGGTTDTQYF. In DNA, the CDR3 is TGTGCCAGCAGCCCAAGCGGGGGGACCACAGATACGCAGTATTTT.